This T cell receptor (beta chain) was recovered during a study of blood T cell repertoires in COVID-19. Using immunoSEQ multiplex PCR, the repertoire was profiled, and TCRdb retains in-frame clones only, with some absent. The table includes 55,000 to 80,000 clones, roughly 83% detected once. Trimming took 3 bases from V and 3 from J, leaving 18 bases between them. Germline loops: CDR1 SGHNT, CDR2 YYREEE (reference sequence). This CDR3 has 16 residues. The rearrangement links TRBV5-4 to TRBJ1-1; tentative D call: TRBD1 (6 bases). The sample taken for sequencing was peripheral blood. This TCR derives from a woman of 80 years or more with acute or convalescent COVID-19. CDR3 amino acids: CASSSPLQGKDTEAFF. The CDR3 region has the DNA TGTGCCAGCAGCTCACCCTTACAGGGAAAGGACACTGAAGCTTTCTTT.